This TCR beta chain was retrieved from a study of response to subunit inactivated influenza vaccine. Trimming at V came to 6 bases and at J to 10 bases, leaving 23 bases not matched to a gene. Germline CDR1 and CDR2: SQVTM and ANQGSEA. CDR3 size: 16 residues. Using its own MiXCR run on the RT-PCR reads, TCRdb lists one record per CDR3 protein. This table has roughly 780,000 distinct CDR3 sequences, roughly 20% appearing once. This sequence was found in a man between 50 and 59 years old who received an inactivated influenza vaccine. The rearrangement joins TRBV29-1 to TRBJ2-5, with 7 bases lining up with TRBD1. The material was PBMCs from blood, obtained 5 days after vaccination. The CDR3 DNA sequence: TGCAGCGTACGAGCCCTAAACAGGGGACCCCTCGTGGACCAGTACTTC. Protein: CSVRALNRGPLVDQYF.